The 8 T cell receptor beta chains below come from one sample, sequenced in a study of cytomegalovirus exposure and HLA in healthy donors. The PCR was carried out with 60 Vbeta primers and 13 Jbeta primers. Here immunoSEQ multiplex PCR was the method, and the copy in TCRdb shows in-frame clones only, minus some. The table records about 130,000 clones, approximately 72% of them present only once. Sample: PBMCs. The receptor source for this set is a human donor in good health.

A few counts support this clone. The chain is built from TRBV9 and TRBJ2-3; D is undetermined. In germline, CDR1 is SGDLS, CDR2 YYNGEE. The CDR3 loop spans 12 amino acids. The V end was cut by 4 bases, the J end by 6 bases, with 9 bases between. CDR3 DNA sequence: TGTGCCAGCAGCACAGTAGGCGATACGCAGTATTTT. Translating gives CASSTVGDTQYF.

The CDR3 coding sequence is TGTGCCAGCAGTGAAGCTGGGCTAGCGGGGGGCGAGCAGTACTTC. Its protein is CASSEAGLAGGEQYF. The chain uses TRBV2 and TRBJ2-7; 11 positions agree with TRBD2. V lost 0 bases and J lost 6; bases outside the gene matches: 4. This CDR3 contains 15 residues. Germline assignment: CDR1 SNHLY and CDR2 FYNNEI. Full variable domain (rest looked up from reference TRBV2 and TRBJ2-7): EPEVTQTPSHQVTQMGQEVILRCVPISNHLYFYWYRQILGQKVEFLVSFYNNEISEKSEIFDDQFSVERPDGSNFTLKIRSTKLEDSAMYFCASSEAGLAGGEQYFGPGTRLTVT.

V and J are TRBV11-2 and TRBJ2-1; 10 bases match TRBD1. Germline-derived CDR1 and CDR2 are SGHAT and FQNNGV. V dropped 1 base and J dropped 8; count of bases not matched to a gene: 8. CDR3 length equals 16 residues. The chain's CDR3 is CASSLGGTGVFDEQFF. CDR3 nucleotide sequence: TGTGCCAGCAGCTTAGGGGGGACAGGGGTTTTCGATGAGCAGTTCTTC.

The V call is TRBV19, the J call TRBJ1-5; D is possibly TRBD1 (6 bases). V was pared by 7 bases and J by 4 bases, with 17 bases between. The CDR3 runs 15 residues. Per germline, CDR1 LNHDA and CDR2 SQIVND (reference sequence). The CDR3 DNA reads TGTGCCAGTATCTCTAATGACAGGCCTAATCAGCCCCAGCATTTT. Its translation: CASISNDRPNQPQHF.

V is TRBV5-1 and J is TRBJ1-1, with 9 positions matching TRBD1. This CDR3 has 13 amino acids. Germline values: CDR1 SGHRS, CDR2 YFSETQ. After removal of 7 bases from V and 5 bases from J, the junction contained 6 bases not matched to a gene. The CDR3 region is CASGGQGRTEAFF. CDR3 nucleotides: TGCGCCAGCGGGGGACAGGGAAGAACTGAAGCTTTCTTT. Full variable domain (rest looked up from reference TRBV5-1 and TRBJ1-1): KAGVTQTPRYLIKTRGQQVTLSCSPISGHRSVSWYQQTPGQGLQFLFEYFSETQRNKGNFPGRFSGRQFSNSRSEMNVSTLELGDSALYLCASGGQGRTEAFFGQGTRLTVV.

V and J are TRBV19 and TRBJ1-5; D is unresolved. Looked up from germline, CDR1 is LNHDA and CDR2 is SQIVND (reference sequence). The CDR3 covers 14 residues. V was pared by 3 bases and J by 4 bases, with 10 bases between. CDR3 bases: TGTGCCAGTAGTATTACGGGGTCAAATCAGCCCCAGCATTTT. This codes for CASSITGSNQPQHF.

The CDR3 DNA reads TGCGCCAGCAGCCTACTAGCGGTGGGACGAGAGACCCAGTACTTC. Translating gives CASSLLAVGRETQYF. The V gene is TRBV5-1, the J gene TRBJ2-5, with 8 bases identical to TRBD2. This CDR3 is built from 15 residues. Germline lookup yields CDR1 SGHRS and CDR2 YFSETQ. The V and J ends lost 4 bases and 4 bases, in that order; junction bases with no gene match: 9.

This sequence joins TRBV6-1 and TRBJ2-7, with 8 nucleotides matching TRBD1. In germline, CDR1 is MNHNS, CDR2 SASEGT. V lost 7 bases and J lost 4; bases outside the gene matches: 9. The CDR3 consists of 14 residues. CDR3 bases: TGTGCCAGCACCCCCGGACAGGGATGGTACGAGCAGTACTTC. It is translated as CASTPGQGWYEQYF.